The subject of this entry is one TCR beta chain. Noted time point: pretreatment peripheral blood. Patients had locally advanced or metastatic urothelial carcinoma. Generated by immunoSEQ multiplex PCR, the TCRdb table keeps only in-frame clones and is missing some. Here the sample spans tens of thousands of clones, roughly 84% being singletons. Trimming cost V 2 bases and J 4 bases, with 6 bases left between them. This CDR3 is 12 amino acids long. Per germline, CDR1 SNHLY and CDR2 FYNNEI. The data belong to a study of PD-L1 blockade in urothelial cancer. The clonotype was recovered from a man in his fifties or sixties with urothelial cancer. The chain has TRBV2 and TRBJ2-7; maybe TRBD1 (5 bases). Sequences were derived from PBMCs, sampled around atezolizumab (anti-PD-L1) treatment. As DNA, the CDR3 is TGTGCCAGCAGTGAATCAGGGTACGAGCAGTACTTC. Residues: CASSESGYEQYF.